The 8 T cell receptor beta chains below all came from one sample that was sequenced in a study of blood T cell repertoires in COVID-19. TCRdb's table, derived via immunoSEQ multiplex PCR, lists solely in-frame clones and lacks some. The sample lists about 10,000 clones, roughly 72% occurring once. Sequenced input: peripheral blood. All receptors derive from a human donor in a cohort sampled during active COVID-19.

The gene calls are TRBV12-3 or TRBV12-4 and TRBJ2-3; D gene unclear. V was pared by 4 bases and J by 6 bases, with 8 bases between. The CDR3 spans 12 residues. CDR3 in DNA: TGTGCCAGCAGTTCGGTGGTTGATACGCAGTATTTT. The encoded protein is CASSSVVDTQYF.

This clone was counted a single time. CDR3 nucleotide sequence: TGTGCCAGCAGTGATTCCGTGACCGGGACAGGGTGGGGCTACACCTTC. It encodes CASSDSVTGTGWGYTF. V gene TRBV2 combines with J gene TRBJ1-2; 9 bases map to TRBD1. Germline CDR1 SNHLY, CDR2 FYNNEI. With 3 bases clipped from V and 8 bases from J, the junction kept 13 bases outside the gene matches. CDR3 length equals 16 residues.

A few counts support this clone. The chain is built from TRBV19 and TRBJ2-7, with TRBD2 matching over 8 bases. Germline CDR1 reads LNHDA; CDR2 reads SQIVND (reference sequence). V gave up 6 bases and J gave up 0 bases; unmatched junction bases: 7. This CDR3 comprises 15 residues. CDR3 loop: CASRRAGASSYEQYF. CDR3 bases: TGTGCCAGTAGACGAGCGGGGGCGAGCTCCTACGAGCAGTACTTC.

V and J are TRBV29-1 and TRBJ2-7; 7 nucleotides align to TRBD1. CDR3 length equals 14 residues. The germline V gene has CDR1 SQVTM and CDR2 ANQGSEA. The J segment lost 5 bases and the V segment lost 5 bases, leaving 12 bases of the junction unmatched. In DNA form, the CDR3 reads TGCAGCGTTTTACTTGGGGGCAGGGGGAACGAGCAGTACTTC. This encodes CSVLLGGRGNEQYF.

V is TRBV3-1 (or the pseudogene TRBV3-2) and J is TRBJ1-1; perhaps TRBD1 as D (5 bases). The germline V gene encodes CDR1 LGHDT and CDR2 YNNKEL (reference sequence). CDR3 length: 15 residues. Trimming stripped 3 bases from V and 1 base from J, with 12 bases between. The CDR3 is CASSHGGWGNTEAFF. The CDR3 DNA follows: TGTGCCAGCAGCCACGGGGGTTGGGGGAACACTGAAGCTTTCTTT.

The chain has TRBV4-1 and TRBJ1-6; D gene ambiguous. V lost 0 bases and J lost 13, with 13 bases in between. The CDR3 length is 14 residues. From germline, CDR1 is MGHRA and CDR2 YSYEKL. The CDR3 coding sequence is TGCGCCAGCAGCCAAGATATTCTTATAGCCCCCCTCCACTTT. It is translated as CASSQDILIAPLHF.

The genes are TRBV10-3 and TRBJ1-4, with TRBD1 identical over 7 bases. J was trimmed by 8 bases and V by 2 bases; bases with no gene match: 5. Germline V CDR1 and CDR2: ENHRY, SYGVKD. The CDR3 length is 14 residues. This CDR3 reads CAISETGEREKLFF. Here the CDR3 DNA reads TGTGCCATCAGTGAGACAGGGGAAAGAGAAAAACTGTTTTTT.

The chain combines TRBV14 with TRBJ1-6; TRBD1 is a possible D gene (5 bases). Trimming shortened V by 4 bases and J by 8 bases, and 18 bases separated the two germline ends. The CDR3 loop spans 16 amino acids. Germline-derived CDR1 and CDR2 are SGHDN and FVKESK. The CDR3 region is CASSRLGRGVDSPLHF. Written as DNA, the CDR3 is TGTGCCAGCAGCCGCCTAGGAAGGGGCGTAGATTCACCCCTCCACTTT.